The 27 T cell receptor beta chains reported below all come from one sample, sequenced in a study of glioma-infiltrating T cells after dendritic cell vaccination. Using immunoSEQ multiplex PCR, the repertoire was profiled, and TCRdb retains in-frame clones only, with some absent. The table shows fewer than 75,000 clones, with 81% occurring only once. The material sequenced was blood, taken before dendritic cell vaccination. The receptors derive from a human donor with glioblastoma.

This sequence joins TRBV15 and TRBJ2-7, with 9 bases aligning to TRBD1. The trim removed 2 bases at V and 6 bases at J, leaving 14 bases unmatched. The germline CDR1 and CDR2 sequences are LNHNV and YYDKDF (reference sequence). The CDR3 loop spans 17 amino acids. CDR3 sequence reads: CATSRPLLDRGRREQYF. CDR3 DNA: TGTGCCACCAGCAGACCCCTATTGGACAGGGGACGACGCGAGCAGTACTTC.

This clone was counted once. The rearrangement uses TRBV14 and TRBJ2-1; D may be TRBD1 (7 bases). This CDR3 contains 17 residues. Germline V gene sequence: CDR1 SGHDN, CDR2 FVKESK. Trimming left V 4 bases short and J 4 bases short, with 20 bases between. The CDR3 DNA reads TGTGCCAGCAGCCGCCTAAAGGGCCAGGGGGGATACAATGAGCAGTTCTTC. This gives the protein CASSRLKGQGGYNEQFF.

The chain is built from TRBV10-1 and TRBJ2-5, with 7 bases identical to TRBD2. This CDR3 region has 12 residues. The germline V gene has CDR1 WNHNN and CDR2 SYGVQD (reference sequence). With V trimmed by 6 bases and J by 2 bases, 0 bases remained unmatched. The CDR3 sequence: CASRLAQETQYF. The CDR3 region has the DNA TGCGCCAGCAGACTAGCGCAAGAGACCCAGTACTTC.

This chain connects TRBV6-1 to TRBJ1-2, with 9 bases that match TRBD1. The CDR3 runs 14 residues. The V segment lost 8 bases and the J segment 3 bases; nucleotides outside the gene matches: 7. Germline V gene data show CDR1 as MNHNS and CDR2 as SASEGT. This CDR3 is CASGTGTMDYGYTF. The DNA of the CDR3 is TGTGCCAGCGGGACAGGGACTATGGACTATGGCTACACCTTC.

This clone was found a few times. The chain combines TRBV28 with TRBJ1-1, with 7 bases that match TRBD1. The CDR3 runs to 15 residues. With 4 bases clipped from V and 0 bases from J, the junction kept 5 bases outside the gene matches. The germline V gene encodes CDR1 MDHEN and CDR2 SYDVKM. CDR3 protein: CASSSLGQMNTEAFF. Written as DNA, the CDR3 is TGTGCCAGCAGTTCCTTGGGACAGATGAACACTGAAGCTTTCTTT.

The V call is TRBV12-5, the J call TRBJ1-5; D possibly corresponds to TRBD1 (5 bases). The CDR3 covers 15 residues. V gave up 9 bases and J gave up 0 bases, with 15 bases separating them. Germline V gives CDR1 LGHNT, CDR2 FRNRAP. The CDR3 region has the DNA TGTGCTAGCGGGGCCGGGGGGGATAGCAATCAGCCCCAGCATTTT. Translating it yields CASGAGGDSNQPQHF.

The rearrangement uses TRBV25-1 and TRBJ2-7; D is unresolved. The V and J ends lost 2 bases and 3 bases respectively, with 5 bases between them. The CDR3 covers 12 residues. Per the germline V gene, CDR1 is MGHDK and CDR2 is SYGVNS. CDR3 residues: CASSEIGYEQYF. Written as DNA, the CDR3 is TGTGCCAGCAGTGAAATCGGCTACGAGCAGTACTTC.

This clone was picked up one time. Here the CDR3 DNA reads TGTGCCAGCAGCTTGGACAGGGTTGGGCAGTTCTTC. Amino acids: CASSLDRVGQFF. The chain uses TRBV5-6 and TRBJ2-1; D possibly corresponds to TRBD1 (6 bases). The CDR3 is 12 residues long. The germline V and J ends were trimmed by 0 bases and 12 bases, with 10 bases remaining between them. Germline V gene data show CDR1 as SGHDT and CDR2 as YYEEEE.

The chain has TRBV7-2 and TRBJ2-1; the match to TRBD1 covers 8 bases. Germline-derived CDR1 and CDR2 are SGHTA and FQGNSA. The CDR3 length is 16 residues. With V trimmed by 5 bases and J by 2 bases, 8 bases remained unmatched. CDR3 loop: CASSQETGVPYNEQFF. The CDR3 nucleotides read TGTGCCAGCAGCCAAGAGACAGGGGTCCCCTACAATGAGCAGTTCTTC. Full variable domain (missing parts from reference TRBV7-2 and TRBJ2-1): GAGVSQSPSNKVTEKGKDVELRCDPISGHTALYWYRQSLGQGLEFLIYFQGNSAPDKSGLPSDRFSAERTGGSVSTLTIQRTQQEDSAVYLCASSQETGVPYNEQFFGPGTRLTVL.

V gene TRBV18 combines with J gene TRBJ1-6, with 9 bases fitting TRBD1. The CDR3 is 15 residues long. V lost 1 base, J lost 7 bases, and 2 bases stayed unmatched. The V gene's germline CDR1 is KGHSH and CDR2 LQKENI. The CDR3 region has the DNA TGTGCCAGCTCACCACAGACAGGGGGGAATTCACCCCTCCACTTT. Translation gives CASSPQTGGNSPLHF.

This clone was counted ten times or more. This chain uses TRBV7-6 with TRBJ2-3, with a weak D call TRBD1 (5 bases). Germline V CDR1 and CDR2: SGHVS, FNYEAQ. The CDR3 has 15 amino acids. V was clipped by 5 bases and J by 0 bases, with 12 bases between them. Written as DNA, the CDR3 is TGTGCCAGCAGCACCCCACAGGATAGCACAGATACGCAGTATTTT. It specifies CASSTPQDSTDTQYF.

The rearrangement links TRBV7-2 to TRBJ1-2; 9 bases fit TRBD1. The V and J ends lost 3 bases and 3 bases, in that order; junction bases with no gene match: 8. This CDR3 region has 16 residues. In germline, CDR1 is SGHTA, CDR2 FQGNSA. CDR3 loop: CASSFRDRAPDYGYTF. CDR3 nucleotide sequence: TGTGCCAGCAGCTTCCGGGACAGGGCTCCTGACTATGGCTACACCTTC.

V is TRBV5-4 and J is TRBJ1-1; D gene uncertain. CDR1 is SGHNT, CDR2 YYREEE, per germline (reference sequence). The ends were cut back, 3 bases at V and 1 base at J, with 10 bases in the middle. The CDR3 extends over 14 amino acids. Written as DNA, the CDR3 is TGTGCCAGCAGCTCCCTAGACGGGAACACTGAAGCTTTCTTT. Translation gives CASSSLDGNTEAFF. The whole variable domain, remainder taken from reference TRBV5-4 and TRBJ1-1, is ETGVTQSPTHLIKTRGQQVTLRCSSQSGHNTVSWYQQALGQGPQFIFQYYREEENGRGNFPPRFSGLQFPNYSSELNVNALELDDSALYLCASSSLDGNTEAFFGQGTRLTVV.

This chain links TRBV7-8 with TRBJ2-5, with 7 bases fitting TRBD2. Germline-derived CDR1 and CDR2 are SGHVS and FQNEAQ. The CDR3 loop spans 15 amino acids. V shed 2 bases, J shed 4 bases, and the junction held 7 bases outside the gene matches. The CDR3 protein is CASSLQRGGVETQYF. The CDR3 nucleotides are TGTGCCAGCAGCTTACAGCGTGGGGGGGTAGAGACCCAGTACTTC.

This clone was seen once. CDR3 residues: CASSTRGPQTGPGDYGYTF. DNA for the CDR3: TGCGCCAGCAGCACAAGGGGTCCCCAGACAGGGCCGGGAGATTATGGCTACACCTTC. This chain links TRBV4-1 with TRBJ1-2; 7 bases are a match to TRBD1. Trimming at V came to 5 bases and at J to 5 bases, leaving 23 bases not matched to a gene. CDR1 and CDR2 from the germline V gene are MGHRA and YSYEKL. The CDR3 extends over 19 amino acids.

This clone has only one observation. The J gene is TRBJ1-5, the V gene TRBV28; the D gene is possibly TRBD1 (6 bases). The CDR3 sequence is 14 residues long. CDR1 and CDR2 (germline): MDHEN, SYDVKM. V was shortened by 7 bases and J by 6 bases, with 16 bases between the two germline ends. CDR3 nucleotides: TGTGCCAGCACTCTTGGGGGGGCCGGTCAGCCCCAGCATTTT. This translates into CASTLGGAGQPQHF. The full variable domain, its missing parts supplied by reference TRBV28 and TRBJ1-5, is DVKVTQSSRYLVKRTGEKVFLECVQDMDHENMFWYRQDPGLGLRLIYFSYDVKMKEKGDIPEGYSVSREKKERFSLILESASTNQTSMYLCASTLGGAGQPQHFGDGTRLSIL.

This clone was seen only a few times. J is TRBJ1-2 and V is TRBV4-2, with D maybe TRBD1 (5 bases). Germline CDR1 and CDR2: LGHNA and YNFKEQ. The V gene lost 4 bases and the J gene lost 2 bases, with 11 bases spanning the gap. The CDR3 totals 14 residues. In nucleotides, the CDR3 is TGTGCCAGCAGCCCCCGGGCAGGGAACTATGGCTACACCTTC. This codes for CASSPRAGNYGYTF.

This clone has just a few counts. The chain carries TRBV5-1 and TRBJ2-7; 8 nucleotides align to TRBD1. This CDR3 has 15 amino acids. The germline V gene encodes CDR1 SGHRS and CDR2 YFSETQ. After removal of 0 bases from V and 5 bases from J, the junction contained 7 bases not matched to a gene. This chain's CDR3 is CASSLVLQGDNEQYF. The CDR3, as DNA: TGCGCCAGCAGCTTGGTTTTACAGGGGGATAACGAGCAGTACTTC.

V is TRBV7-3 and J is TRBJ2-3; 13 positions agree with TRBD2. With 5 bases clipped from V and 1 base from J, the junction kept 3 bases outside the gene matches. This CDR3 is 16 amino acids long. Germline V gives CDR1 SGHTA, CDR2 FQGTGA. The CDR3 DNA is TGTGCCAGCAGCGATGGACTAGCGGGGGGCACAGATACGCAGTATTTT. Its translation is CASSDGLAGGTDTQYF.

The chain links TRBV7-2 to TRBJ1-4, with TRBD1 matching 7 bases. V shed 5 bases, J shed 4 bases, and the junction held 4 bases outside the gene matches. The CDR3 is made up of 14 amino acids. Germline assignment: CDR1 SGHTA and CDR2 FQGNSA. The CDR3 spells CASSQDRYNEKLFF. In nucleotides, the CDR3 is TGTGCCAGCAGCCAGGACAGGTATAATGAAAAACTGTTTTTT. Full variable domain (outside the CDR3, taken from reference TRBV7-2 and TRBJ1-4): GAGVSQSPSNKVTEKGKDVELRCDPISGHTALYWYRQSLGQGLEFLIYFQGNSAPDKSGLPSDRFSAERTGGSVSTLTIQRTQQEDSAVYLCASSQDRYNEKLFFGSGTQLSVL.

This chain joins TRBV15 and TRBJ2-5; TRBD2 is a possible D gene (6 bases). Per germline, CDR1 LNHNV and CDR2 YYDKDF (reference sequence). Trimming took off 4 bases at V and 4 bases at J, with 10 bases between the two ends. The CDR3 length is 13 residues. The DNA for the CDR3 is TGTGCCACCAGCAAGGGCGGGATAGAGACCCAGTACTTC. Encoded protein: CATSKGGIETQYF.

A few counts support this clone. The chain recombines TRBV7-2 with TRBJ2-2; unclear D gene. From germline, CDR1 is SGHTA and CDR2 FQGNSA. There are 13 residues in the CDR3. Trimming removed 7 bases from V and 7 bases from J, with 13 bases in between. Written as DNA, the CDR3 is TGTGCCAGCAACCTAATATCTGGCGGGGAGCTGTTTTTT. Translation: CASNLISGGELFF.

The chain joins TRBV5-5 to TRBJ1-5; D unresolved. Germline CDR1 SGHKS, CDR2 YYEKEE (reference sequence). The V end was cut by 1 base, the J end by 9 bases, with 14 bases between. This CDR3 spans 14 amino acids. The CDR3 sequence is CASSLLRGPGPQHF. DNA for the CDR3: TGTGCCAGCAGCTTGCTACGTGGTCCGGGGCCCCAGCATTTT.

The chain has TRBV5-4 and TRBJ2-7, with D hard to call. Per the germline V gene, CDR1 is SGHNT and CDR2 is YYREEE (reference sequence). The CDR3 consists of 14 residues. The V and J ends lost 0 bases and 4 bases respectively, with 11 bases between them. CDR3 sequence reads: CASSLGQERYEQYF. Written as DNA, the CDR3 is TGTGCCAGCAGCTTGGGCCAAGAGAGGTACGAGCAGTACTTC.

This clone appeared a few times. Here the CDR3 DNA reads TGCGCCAGCAGCCTCCTCTATAGCGGGGGCCCTTACAATGAGCAGTTCTTC. This sequence encodes CASSLLYSGGPYNEQFF. The chain joins TRBV4-1 to TRBJ2-1, with 9 bases identical to TRBD2. Germline V gene data show CDR1 as MGHRA and CDR2 as YSYEKL. After removal of 4 bases from V and 4 bases from J, the junction contained 11 bases not matched to a gene. This CDR3 spans 17 amino acids.

This clone has a single count. This chain uses TRBV11-3 with TRBJ2-7; 8 positions match TRBD1. This CDR3 spans 13 amino acids. Unmatched junction bases numbered 6, after V lost 5 bases and J lost 6 bases. CDR1 and CDR2 (germline): SGHNT, YENEEA. CDR3 protein: CASSVRQGSEQYF. The DNA for the CDR3 is TGTGCCAGCAGCGTAAGACAGGGGAGCGAGCAGTACTTC.

The V gene is TRBV6-4, the J gene TRBJ1-1, with D unclear. This CDR3 region has 13 residues. The V gene's germline CDR1 is MRHNA and CDR2 SNTAGT. Trimming removed 4 bases from V and 5 bases from J, with 11 bases in between. CDR3 loop: CASSAELSTEAFF. The CDR3 DNA reads as TGTGCCAGCAGTGCCGAGCTAAGTACTGAAGCTTTCTTT.